This T cell receptor beta chain was sequenced for a study of T cells expressing NK-cell markers. Germline CDR1 reads SGHRS; CDR2 reads YFSETQ. The CDR3 is 16 amino acids. Generation of TCR beta cDNA was performed by 5'RACE template switching incorporating UMIs. TCRdb re-called the 5' RACE reads, yielding one record per CDR3 amino acid sequence without DNA. This repertoire includes around 550,000 distinct CDR3 sequences. The clonotype originates from a man between 18 and 29 years old in good health. The chain combines TRBV5-1 with TRBJ2-1. The sample comprised blood T cells: a sorted CD56 or NKG2C T cell subset, CD4+ or CD8+ T cells, or bulk PBMC T cells (not recorded which). The CDR3 loop is CASSVQSTGLLNEQFF.